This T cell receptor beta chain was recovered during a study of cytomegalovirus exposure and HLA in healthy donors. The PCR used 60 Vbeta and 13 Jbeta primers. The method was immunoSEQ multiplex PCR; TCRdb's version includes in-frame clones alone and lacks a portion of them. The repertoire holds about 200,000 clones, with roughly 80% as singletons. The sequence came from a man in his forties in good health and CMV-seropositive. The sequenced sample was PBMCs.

In DNA form, the CDR3 reads TGCGCCAGCAGCCTAACAGGGTCGGACACTGAAGCTTTCTTT. It translates to CASSLTGSDTEAFF. The chain carries TRBV10-2 and TRBJ1-1, with a weak D call TRBD1 (6 bases). Germline V gene lookup returns CDR1 WSHSY and CDR2 SAAADI. V dropped 6 bases and J dropped 3 bases, with 14 bases sitting between them. The CDR3 contains 14 residues.